The rows below give T cell receptor beta chains drawn from one sample of a study of neoadjuvant nivolumab and ipilimumab in lung cancer. The assay was immunoSEQ multiplex PCR, and TCRdb's table has in-frame clones only and misses some. The table lists about 20,000 clones, about 72% of them singletons. The starting material was tumor tissue, obtained after neoadjuvant nivolumab, alone or with ipilimumab, at or shortly before surgery. The receptors come from an adult with non-small cell lung cancer. Both conserved end residues are part of each CDR3. A D gene is named only where the DNA matches it firmly. Only some rows state a clone size, as once, few, many or a class for expanded clones.

clone_size j_call d_call v_call cdr3_nt cdr3_aa
few TRBJ1-1 TRBD1 TRBV4-1 TGCGCCAGCAGCCAAGTCACGACCGGGACAGGGGGCCAGACTGAAGCTTTCTTT CASSQVTTGTGGQTEAFF
. TRBJ1-2 . TRBV6-5 TGTGCCAGCAGCAGGGACTCTGACTATGGCTACACCTTC CASSRDSDYGYTF
. TRBJ1-4 . TRBV6-1 TGTGCCAGCAGTGAAGTGATTAATGAAAAACTGTTTTTT CASSEVINEKLFF
. TRBJ1-1 . TRBV7-9 TGTGCCAGCAGCCCGGCTGGGGGGGTGAACACTGAAGCTTTCTTT CASSPAGGVNTEAFF
. TRBJ1-5 . TRBV2 TGTGCCAGCAGTGAAGGGGAGTTTGGGCAGCCCCAGCATTTT CASSEGEFGQPQHF
medium-sized TRBJ1-1 . TRBV7-3 TGTGCCAGCAGTCCTTCGCACTCGAACACTGAAGCTTTCTTT CASSPSHSNTEAFF
. TRBJ2-7 TRBD1 TRBV6-6 TGTGCCAGCACCCGGGACAGGATTCCCTACGAGCAGTACTTC CASTRDRIPYEQYF
. TRBJ2-7 . TRBV18 TGTGCCAGCTCACCTTCAACAGCCTACGAGCAGTACTTC CASSPSTAYEQYF
. TRBJ2-5 . TRBV20-1 TGCAGTGAGGAGGGAAGGGAGACCCAGTACTTC CSEEGRETQYF
. TRBJ2-5 TRBD2 TRBV7-7 TGTGCTAGCAGTCCGGGACTAGCGGGGCAAGAGACCCAGTACTTC CASSPGLAGQETQYF
. TRBJ1-2 . TRBV7-8 TGTGCCAGCACCCCTCAGCGCGGGGCAGGGTATGGCTACACCTTC CASTPQRGAGYGYTF
. TRBJ2-7 . TRBV25-1 TGTGCCAGCAGTGAATACCCTTACGAGCAGTACTTC CASSEYPYEQYF
. TRBJ1-4 . TRBV2 TGTGCCAGCAGTGAGGAGAACAATCTGCGGGGTAATGAAAAACTGTTTTTT CASSEENNLRGNEKLFF
. TRBJ2-3 . TRBV5-1 TGCGCCAGCAGCTTACAGAAGGGGACAGATACGCAGTATTTT CASSLQKGTDTQYF
. TRBJ1-1 . TRBV6-6 TGTGCCAGCAGTTACGGGACTGAAGCTTTCTTT CASSYGTEAFF
. TRBJ2-2 TRBD1 TRBV5-1 TGCGCCAGCAGCTTAGGGACAGGAGTGGCCGGGGAGCTGTTTTTT CASSLGTGVAGELFF
. TRBJ2-1 . TRBV6-5 TGTGCCAGCAGCCAAGGAGGGGGGGCTTACAATGAGCAGTTCTTC CASSQGGGAYNEQFF
. TRBJ1-2 . TRBV27 TGTGCCAGCAGTTATAGATCTAACTATGGCTACACCTTC CASSYRSNYGYTF
. TRBJ1-1 . TRBV4-2 TGTGCCAGCAGCCAACGCGGGGTGAACACTGAAGCTTTCTTT CASSQRGVNTEAFF
. TRBJ1-6 . TRBV9 TGTGCCAGCAGCTCGGACCAGGGAACACCCCTCCACTTT CASSSDQGTPLHF
. TRBJ2-3 . TRBV5-1 TGCGCCAGCAGCTTCCGAGGACAGTTAGGGGGAGATACGCAGTATTTT CASSFRGQLGGDTQYF
. TRBJ2-4 . TRBV19 TGTGCCAGTAGTATACCTGGTTTGGGCCAAAACATTCAGTACTTC CASSIPGLGQNIQYF
. TRBJ2-7 . TRBV9 TGTGCCAGCAGCCCCTGGGAGGCCTACGAGCAGTACTTC CASSPWEAYEQYF
few TRBJ2-3 TRBD2 TRBV11-2 TGTGCCAGCACCCTAGCGGGGGGTTCAAATACGCAGTATTTT CASTLAGGSNTQYF
medium-sized TRBJ1-1 TRBD1 TRBV5-1 TGCGCCAGCAGCTTGGGACAGGGGGGCACTGAAGCTTTCTTT CASSLGQGGTEAFF
. TRBJ1-5 TRBD1 TRBV9 TGTGCCAGCAGCATTGGGGGGGACAGACTAAGGCAGCCCCAGCATTTT CASSIGGDRLRQPQHF
. TRBJ2-7 . TRBV5-5 TGTGCCAGCAGCTTGTATGGGGACGAGCAGTACTTC CASSLYGDEQYF
. TRBJ1-6 . TRBV2 TGTGCCAGCAGTGATACCCCCTGGCCCCTCCACTTT CASSDTPWPLHF
. TRBJ2-7 TRBD1 TRBV4-2 TGTGCCAGCGGGGAACAGGGGGCCTACGAGCAGTACTTC CASGEQGAYEQYF
. TRBJ1-1 . TRBV5-1 TGCGCCAGCAGCTTGGATGGCAGGGCTTCTGAAGCTTTCTTT CASSLDGRASEAFF
. TRBJ2-1 . TRBV18 TGTGCCAGCTCACCGGGCGGTTCCACCTACAATGAGCAGTTCTTC CASSPGGSTYNEQFF
. TRBJ1-2 . TRBV5-4 TGTGCCAGCAGCTTGGGTACAGATTATGGCTACACCTTC CASSLGTDYGYTF
. TRBJ2-1 . TRBV6-1 TGTGCCAGCAGTGATTACGGGGCTGGAAATGAGCAGTTCTTC CASSDYGAGNEQFF
. TRBJ2-5 . TRBV5-1 TGCGCCAGCAGCTTGCAGGGTTTGAGGGAGACCCAGTACTTC CASSLQGLRETQYF
once TRBJ1-2 TRBD1 TRBV7-9 TGTGCCAGCAGCTCCGGGGGGCAGGGGGTCCGAGGCTACACCTTC CASSSGGQGVRGYTF